This T cell receptor beta chain was sequenced during a study of OX40 agonist ivuxolimab in advanced cancers. Overall study: Subjects had a mean age of about 60 years, with a range of roughly 23 to 80; roughly 83% were male.

With respect to this clone: The sample contains more than one DNA sequence encoding this CDR3.

Generated by immunoSEQ multiplex PCR, the TCRdb table keeps only in-frame clones and is missing some. The sample has 50,000 to 70,000 clones; 70% to 90% are singletons. This CDR3 comprises 15 residues. The germline V gene has CDR1 MGHRA and CDR2 YSYEKL. Trimming took off 0 bases at V and 2 bases at J, with 10 bases between the two ends. The chain has TRBV4-1 and TRBJ1-2; D call uncertain. This TCR was sampled from an adult with an advanced solid tumor such as melanoma, head and neck, liver or kidney cancer. This sample comprised CD4+ or CD8+ T cells sorted from blood, obtained in a trial of the OX40 agonist ivuxolimab. The CDR3 nucleotides read TGCGCCAGCAGCCAAGAAGAGGGCAGAAACTATGGCTACACCTTC. It is translated as CASSQEEGRNYGYTF.